The clone carrying this T cell receptor (beta chain) occurred a few times. Its ends do not fully match the called genes, so a read error is possible. Then a second PCR, running roughly 7 to 11 cycles, was carried out with a sample-barcoded 5' primer and a J-beta primer mix. Each of the cDNA molecules was tagged by a template-switch adaptor with 12 random nucleotides. TCRdb itself ran the 5' RACE reads through MiXCR, one entry per CDR3 protein. This sample yields about 540,000 distinct CDR3 sequences, of which approximately 25% are seen a single time; approximately 10% belongs to the top ten. Per sample, no less than 5.5 micrograms of total RNA were extracted. The record originates from a study of blood T cells in healthy people across ages. There are 14 residues in the CDR3. Germline CDR1 and CDR2: MNHEY and SVGEGT. This sample also appeared in a second study, on T cells of mothers and their children.

Material: blood. J is TRBJ1-2 and V is TRBV6-2 or TRBV6-3; the match to TRBD1 covers 7 bases. The sequence derives from a boy between 10 and 17 years old in good health. The CDR3 loop reads CASSIQGNNYGYTF. DNA of the CDR3: TGTGCCAGCAGCATACAGGGGAACAACTACGGCTACACCTTC.